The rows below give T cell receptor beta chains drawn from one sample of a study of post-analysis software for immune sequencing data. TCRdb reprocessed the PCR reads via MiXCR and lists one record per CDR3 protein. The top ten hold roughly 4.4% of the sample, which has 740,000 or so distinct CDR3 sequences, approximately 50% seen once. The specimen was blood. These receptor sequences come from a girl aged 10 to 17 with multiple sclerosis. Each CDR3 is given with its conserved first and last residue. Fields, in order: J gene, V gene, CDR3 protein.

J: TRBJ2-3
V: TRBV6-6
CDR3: CASGSINTDTQYF

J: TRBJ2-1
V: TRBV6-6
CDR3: CASSYWPAPANNEQFF

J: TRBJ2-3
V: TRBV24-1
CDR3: CAHRSTDTQYF

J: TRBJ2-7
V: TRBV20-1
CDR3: CSARAIRPSGGANEQYF

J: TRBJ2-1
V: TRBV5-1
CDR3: CASSLSTALYNEQFF

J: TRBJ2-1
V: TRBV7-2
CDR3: CASSRRGGGRWDEQFF

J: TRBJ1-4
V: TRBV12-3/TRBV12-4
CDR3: CASTLGAQGGKLFF

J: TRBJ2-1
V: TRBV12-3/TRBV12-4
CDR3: CAIRTSPYNEQFF

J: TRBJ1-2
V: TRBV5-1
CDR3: CASSNVGFDGYTF

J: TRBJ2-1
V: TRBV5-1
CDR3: CASSLGPGGGNEQFF

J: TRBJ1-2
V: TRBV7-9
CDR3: CASSPSGTGDYGYTF

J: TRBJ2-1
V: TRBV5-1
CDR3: CASSLGASGRTDEQFF